This T cell receptor beta chain was retrieved from a study of patients and donors after allogeneic stem cell transplantation. TCRdb re-derived calls from the RT-PCR reads in MiXCR, one entry per CDR3 protein. The sample contains about 200,000 distinct CDR3 sequences, more than 35% of which appear only once. Germline CDR1 is SGHVS and CDR2 is FQNEAQ. CDR3 size: 15 residues. Unmatched junction bases numbered 5, after V lost 1 base and J lost 3 bases. This clonotype was detected only a few times. The clonotype comes from a human donor who was either an allogeneic HSCT recipient or a stem cell or donor lymphocyte infusion donor (not recorded which). It is not recorded whose cells these are; they may come from a transplant donor. The sequenced sample was blood, either unsorted or a sorted T cell fraction (not recorded which). J is TRBJ1-1 and V is TRBV7-8, with 7 bases lining up with TRBD1. CDR3 DNA sequence: TGTGCCAGCAGCTTAGAGGAAAGGGGGCACACTGAAGCTTTCTTT. It codes for CASSLEERGHTEAFF.